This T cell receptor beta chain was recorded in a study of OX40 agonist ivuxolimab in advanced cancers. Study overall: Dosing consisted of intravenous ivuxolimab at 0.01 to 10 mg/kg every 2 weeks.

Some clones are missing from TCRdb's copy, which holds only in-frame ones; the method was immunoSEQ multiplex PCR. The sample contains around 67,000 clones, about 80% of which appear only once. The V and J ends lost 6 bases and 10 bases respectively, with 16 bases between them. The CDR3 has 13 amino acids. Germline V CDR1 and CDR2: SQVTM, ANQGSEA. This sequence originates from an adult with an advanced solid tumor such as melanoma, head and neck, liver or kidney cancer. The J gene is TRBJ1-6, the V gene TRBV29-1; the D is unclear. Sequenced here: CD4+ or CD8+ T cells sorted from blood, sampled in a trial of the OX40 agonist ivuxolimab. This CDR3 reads CSVNFGPDSPLHF. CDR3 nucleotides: TGCAGCGTGAATTTCGGGCCGGACTCACCCCTCCACTTT.